The 2 T cell receptor beta chains in this list originate from one sample, sequenced in a study of blood T cell repertoires in COVID-19. Produced via immunoSEQ multiplex PCR; TCRdb's table is partial and in-frame only. The data contain roughly 290,000 clones, 70% to 90% of them singletons. Sequencing was carried out using peripheral blood. These receptors originate from a woman in her sixties with acute or convalescent COVID-19.

The chain recombines TRBV10-3 with TRBJ1-4; 8 positions agree with TRBD1. CDR1 and CDR2 (germline): ENHRY, SYGVKD. This CDR3 region has 12 residues. The V and J ends lost 10 bases and 7 bases, in that order; junction bases with no gene match: 5. In DNA form, the CDR3 reads TGTGCCAGCGGGACAGGTCGTGAAAAACTGTTTTTT. This codes for CASGTGREKLFF.

The rearrangement uses TRBV18 and TRBJ1-4; possibly TRBD1 for D (5 bases). V was pared by 3 bases and J by 8 bases, with 10 bases between. This CDR3 has 13 residues. CDR1 is KGHSH and CDR2 is LQKENI in the germline V gene. CDR3: CASSPGLKEKLFF. The CDR3 nucleotides read TGTGCCAGCTCACCGGGACTTAAAGAAAAACTGTTTTTT.